The clone carrying this TCR beta chain was seen only a few times. Its antigen remains unidentified. Germline V CDR1 and CDR2: MNHEY, SMNVEV (reference sequence). V was trimmed by 2 bases and J by 0 bases, leaving 5 bases between them. The length of the CDR3 is 15 residues. TCRdb reprocessed the reads via MiXCR and lists one record per CDR3 protein. The sample shows 450,000 to 650,000 distinct CDR3 sequences, less than 30% of them seen only once. The entry originates in a study of T cell repertoires in cytomegalovirus infection. Study-wide background: Matching HLA type, along with CMV infection, was indicated by public TCR beta signatures. Broader study findings: Cumulated frequencies of public TCR beta families served to identify carriers of CMV plus the relevant HLA. Clonotype analysis showed dominance of the ex vivo response by HLA-C-restricted CMV-specific TCR beta clonotypes.

The clonotype originates from a human donor in good health (CMV status not recorded). Some clones in this sample may be carry-over from other donors' samples. Sequencing input: PBMCs. The genes are TRBV27 and TRBJ2-6; the D is unclear. The CDR3 spells CASSLSLSGANVLTF. For the CDR3, the DNA is TGTGCCAGCAGTTTAAGCCTCTCTGGGGCCAACGTCCTGACTTTC. Based on the CDR3 plus reference TRBV27 and TRBJ2-6, the full variable domain is EAQVTQNPRYLITVTGKKLTVTCSQNMNHEYMSWYRQDPGLGLRQIYYSMNVEVTDKGDVPEGYKVSRKEKRNFPLILESPSPNQTSLYFCASSLSLSGANVLTFGAGSRLTVL.